This T cell receptor (beta chain) is drawn from a study of a mutant IDH1 vaccine in newly diagnosed glioma. Study-level points and caveats: It seemed that pseudoprogression was not linked to changes in the top peripheral T cell clonotypes.

Comment on this clone: No antigen is known for it.

CDR1 and CDR2 from the germline V gene are SGHVS and FQNEAQ. Trimming stripped 4 bases from V and 0 bases from J, with 12 bases between. This CDR3 contains 15 residues. Using immunoSEQ multiplex PCR, the repertoire was profiled, and TCRdb retains in-frame clones only, with some absent. This sample has fewer than 50,000 clones; around 90% occur once, and the top ten carry over 15%. Described time point: baseline, week 1 (first vaccination visit). The sample's treatment: pre-vaccination baseline after standard-of-care therapy. The chain uses TRBV7-8 and TRBJ1-2; tentatively, D is TRBD1 (6 bases). This clonotype originated in a man younger than 30 with glioma. Material: PBMCs, obtained from a glioma patient treated with radiotherapy, temozolomide or both. As DNA, the CDR3 is TGTGCCAGCAGCTCCCCTGACAGGTCTAACTATGGCTACACCTTC. This encodes CASSSPDRSNYGYTF. Variable domain in full (rest from reference TRBV7-8 and TRBJ1-2): GAGVSQSPRYKVAKRGQDVALRCDPISGHVSLFWYQQALGQGPEFLTYFQNEAQLDKSGLPSDRFFAERPEGSVSTLKIQRTQQEDSAVYLCASSSPDRSNYGYTFGSGTRLTVV.